The rows below give T cell receptor beta chains drawn from one sample of a study of Ad26.COV2.S vaccination and SARS-CoV-2 variants. TCRdb keeps only in-frame clones here, not all; method: immunoSEQ multiplex PCR. The table shows 350,000 to 500,000 clones, with around 87% occurring only once. This specimen was peripheral blood, taken in a trial of Ad26.COV2.S vaccine versus placebo. The receptors derive from a person aged 18-65 years who received the Ad26.COV2.S COVID-19 vaccine or a placebo. Both conserved end residues are part of each CDR3. D genes are given only for firm matches. Size tells how often a clone was seen (once, few, many) or the class of an expanded clone, and some rows leave it out.

J | V | D | size | CDR3 | DNA
TRBJ1-1 | TRBV9 | NA | NA | CASSVSPEHTEAFF | TGTGCCAGCAGCGTATCCCCAGAGCACACTGAAGCTTTCTTT
TRBJ2-7 | TRBV27 | TRBD1 | NA | CASSTSTTGGFYEQYF | TGTGCCAGCAGCACCTCAACTACAGGGGGCTTCTACGAGCAGTACTTC
TRBJ1-2 | TRBV5-1 | TRBD1 | NA | CASSPSGQGEDYTF | TGCGCCAGCAGCCCCTCGGGGCAGGGGGAGGATTACACCTTC
TRBJ1-6 | TRBV27 | NA | NA | CASSLSGGSSYNSPLHF | TGTGCCAGCAGTTTATCTGGCGGGAGCTCCTATAATTCACCCCTCCACTTT
TRBJ1-1 | TRBV9 | NA | NA | CASSPVGLNTEAFF | TGTGCCAGCAGCCCCGTGGGCCTGAACACTGAAGCTTTCTTT
TRBJ2-3 | TRBV5-1 | NA | NA | CASSLEPDTDTQYF | TGCGCCAGCAGCTTGGAGCCAGACACAGATACGCAGTATTTT
TRBJ2-2 | TRBV28 | TRBD1 | NA | CASSPSGTDINTGELFF | TGTGCCAGCAGTCCATCCGGGACAGACATTAACACCGGGGAGCTGTTTTTT
TRBJ1-2 | TRBV9 | NA | NA | CASSRSLGIIAF | TGTGCCAGCAGTAGGTCCCTAGGAATAATAGCCTTC
TRBJ1-3 | TRBV28 | TRBD1 | NA | CASSRTGVGNTIYF | TGTGCCAGCAGTCGAACAGGGGTTGGAAACACCATATATTTT
TRBJ1-3 | TRBV7-9 | NA | NA | CASSYPQALYSGNTIYF | TGTGCCAGCAGCTATCCACAGGCGCTCTACTCTGGAAACACCATATATTTT
TRBJ2-7 | TRBV6-5 | NA | NA | CATGVGVQGYEQYF | TGTGCCACGGGGGTCGGTGTACAAGGCTACGAGCAGTACTTC
TRBJ2-3 | TRBV5-8 | TRBD1 | NA | CASSFGTGEFLRTDTQYF | TGTGCCAGCAGCTTCGGGACAGGGGAGTTTTTACGGACAGATACGCAGTATTTT
TRBJ1-2 | TRBV7-2 | NA | NA | CASSLQGNSDRYTF | TGTGCCAGCAGCTTACAGGGTAATTCTGATCGCTACACCTTC
TRBJ2-7 | TRBV18 | TRBD2 | NA | CASSPGRSGGAFEQYF | TGTGCCAGCTCACCCGGGCGAAGCGGGGGGGCTTTCGAGCAGTACTTC
TRBJ2-5 | TRBV7-3 | NA | NA | CASSLKTGAETQYF | TGTGCCAGCAGTTTGAAGACAGGCGCGGAGACCCAGTACTTC
TRBJ2-7 | TRBV7-2 | TRBD2 | once | CASSLDPPGGTYEQYF | TGTGCCAGCAGCTTAGACCCCCCGGGGGGGACCTACGAGCAGTACTTC
TRBJ2-7 | TRBV4-3 | NA | few | CASSQDRTDSYEQYF | TGCGCCAGCAGCCAAGATAGGACGGACTCCTACGAGCAGTACTTC
TRBJ1-5 | TRBV23-1 | NA | NA | CASSQSGAGVGNQPQHF | TGCGCCAGCAGTCAATCGGGCGCCGGGGTTGGCAATCAGCCCCAGCATTTT
TRBJ2-1 | TRBV28 | NA | NA | CASSLPDMDSYNEQFF | TGTGCCAGCAGTTTACCTGATATGGACAGCTACAATGAGCAGTTCTTC
TRBJ1-2 | TRBV19 | NA | NA | CASSIVGRGSEGYTF | TGTGCCAGTAGTATCGTCGGCAGGGGTTCAGAAGGCTACACCTTC
TRBJ2-7 | TRBV27 | NA | NA | CASSLTVSYEQYF | TGTGCCAGCAGTTTAACAGTCTCCTACGAGCAGTACTTC
TRBJ1-2 | TRBV5-1 | TRBD1 | few | CASSTPGQDIYGYTF | TGCGCCAGCAGCACACCGGGACAGGATATCTATGGCTACACCTTC
TRBJ2-7 | TRBV11-2 | TRBD1 | once | CASSPWDRTYEQYF | TGTGCCAGCAGCCCTTGGGACAGGACCTACGAGCAGTACTTC
TRBJ1-1 | TRBV28 | NA | few | CASSLAVEAFF | TGTGCCAGCAGTTTGGCGGTAGAAGCTTTCTTT
TRBJ2-3 | TRBV28 | NA | NA | CASSPPGQSTDTQYF | TGTGCCAGCAGCCCTCCGGGACAAAGCACAGATACGCAGTATTTT
TRBJ2-5 | TRBV4-1 | TRBD2 | NA | CASSPRTSGGLEETQYF | TGCGCCAGCAGCCCGAGGACTAGCGGGGGCCTTGAGGAGACCCAGTACTTC
TRBJ2-2 | TRBV9 | TRBD1 | NA | CASSVSGTGYTGELFF | TGTGCCAGCAGCGTATCTGGGACAGGGTACACCGGGGAGCTGTTTTTT
TRBJ2-7 | TRBV4-3 | TRBD2 | NA | CASSQTSGVSYEQYF | TGCGCCAGCAGCCAAACTAGCGGGGTCTCCTACGAGCAGTACTTC
TRBJ2-4 | TRBV2 | NA | NA | CASSAERGVGKNIQYF | TGTGCCAGCAGTGCGGAAAGGGGGGTTGGAAAAAACATTCAGTACTTC
TRBJ2-7 | TRBV7-2 | NA | NA | CASSIKIRTDSYEQYF | TGTGCCAGCAGCATAAAGATTCGGACGGATTCCTACGAGCAGTACTTC
TRBJ1-4 | TRBV19 | TRBD1 | NA | CASTPGTGDVKLFF | TGTGCCAGTACTCCCGGGACAGGGGACGTAAAACTGTTTTTT
TRBJ2-5 | TRBV5-4 | TRBD1 | NA | CASSPHPYLETGDQETQYF | TGTGCCAGCAGCCCACACCCTTACCTTGAAACAGGGGACCAAGAGACCCAGTACTTC
TRBJ1-2 | TRBV18 | NA | NA | CASSPQENYGYTF | TGTGCCAGCTCACCACAGGAGAACTATGGCTACACCTTC
TRBJ1-5 | TRBV7-9 | NA | NA | CASSLEAGAHQPQHF | TGTGCCAGCAGCTTAGAAGCAGGGGCCCATCAGCCCCAGCATTTT
TRBJ2-3 | TRBV25-1 | TRBD2 | NA | CASSSSGGAADTQYF | TGTGCCAGCAGCTCTAGCGGGGGGGCCGCAGATACGCAGTATTTT
TRBJ2-7 | TRBV28 | NA | NA | CASSFSNYYEQYF | TGTGCCAGCAGTTTCTCTAACTATTACGAGCAGTACTTC
TRBJ2-7 | TRBV19 | NA | NA | CASSPGTYEQYF | TGTGCCAGTAGCCCGGGGACCTACGAGCAGTACTTC
TRBJ2-3 | TRBV9 | TRBD2 | NA | CASSSLAGGLTDTQYF | TGTGCCAGCAGCTCCCTAGCGGGGGGGCTCACAGATACGCAGTATTTT
TRBJ1-5 | TRBV6-6 | NA | NA | CASTRLGTGNQPQHF | TGTGCCAGCACCCGGTTAGGTACAGGGAATCAGCCCCAGCATTTT
TRBJ2-5 | TRBV4-1 | NA | NA | CASSQDQSVYRQETQYF | TGCGCCAGCAGCCAAGATCAGTCGGTGTACCGACAAGAGACCCAGTACTTC
TRBJ2-1 | TRBV7-9 | TRBD2 | NA | CASSFGLADNEQFF | TGTGCCAGCAGCTTTGGACTAGCGGACAATGAGCAGTTCTTC
TRBJ2-3 | TRBV6-6 | TRBD1 | once | CASSRTGDTDTQYF | TGTGCCAGCAGTCGGACAGGGGATACAGATACGCAGTATTTT
TRBJ2-3 | TRBV6-5 | TRBD1 | NA | CASRRWDSPDTQYF | TGTGCCAGCAGGCGCTGGGACAGCCCAGATACGCAGTATTTT
TRBJ1-6 | TRBV28 | TRBD1 | NA | CASRPDRANNSPLHF | TGTGCCAGCAGGCCCGACAGGGCTAATAATTCACCCCTCCACTTT
TRBJ2-5 | TRBV30 | NA | NA | CAWRQVQETQYF | TGTGCCTGGAGACAGGTCCAGGAGACCCAGTACTTC
TRBJ2-5 | TRBV7-8 | NA | once | CASTGGRGQETQYF | TGTGCCAGCACCGGGGGGAGGGGGCAAGAGACCCAGTACTTC
TRBJ2-2 | TRBV9 | TRBD2 | NA | CASSVGRGENTGELFF | TGTGCCAGCAGCGTTGGGAGGGGAGAGAACACCGGGGAGCTGTTTTTT
TRBJ1-3 | TRBV19 | NA | NA | CASSTRVTGNTIYF | TGTGCCAGTAGTACCAGGGTTACTGGAAACACCATATATTTT
TRBJ1-2 | TRBV27 | TRBD1 | once | CASSPQGGGRDNYGYTF | TGTGCCAGCAGTCCGCAGGGGGGAGGCCGGGATAACTATGGCTACACCTTC
TRBJ1-2 | TRBV5-4 | TRBD1 | few | CASSSPGTGLYGYTF | TGTGCCAGCAGCTCTCCCGGGACAGGGCTTTATGGCTACACCTTC
TRBJ2-7 | TRBV11-3 | NA | NA | CASSFSPDSYEQYF | TGTGCCAGCAGCTTCAGCCCCGACAGCTACGAGCAGTACTTC
TRBJ1-5 | TRBV19 | NA | NA | CASSWDGGGNQPQHF | TGTGCCAGTAGTTGGGACGGAGGCGGCAATCAGCCCCAGCATTTT
TRBJ2-5 | TRBV9 | NA | NA | CASSPQGGHLFQETQYF | TGTGCCAGCAGCCCACAGGGAGGCCATCTCTTTCAAGAGACCCAGTACTTC
TRBJ2-5 | TRBV21-1 | NA | once | CASPRGKETQYF | TGTGCCAGCCCCAGGGGTAAAGAGACCCAGTACTTC
TRBJ2-7 | TRBV7-9 | NA | NA | CASSSAALYEQYF | TGTGCCAGCAGCTCGGCGGCCCTCTACGAGCAGTACTTC
TRBJ2-5 | TRBV4-3 | NA | NA | CASSQFPLTTQETQYF | TGCGCCAGCAGCCAATTCCCACTTACGACCCAAGAGACCCAGTACTTC
TRBJ1-2 | TRBV15 | NA | NA | CATSRDRGAPVNGYTF | TGTGCCACCAGCAGAGATCGGGGGGCACCAGTAAACGGCTACACCTTC
TRBJ1-4 | TRBV15 | TRBD1 | once | CATSRPGQGISNEKLFF | TGTGCCACCAGCAGACCGGGACAGGGGATATCTAATGAAAAACTGTTTTTT
TRBJ1-1 | TRBV28 | TRBD1 | NA | CASITGATEAFF | TGTGCCAGCATAACAGGGGCCACTGAAGCTTTCTTT